The 23 T cell receptor beta chains in this list originate from one sample, sequenced in a study of blood T cells in healthy people across ages. A sample-barcoded 5' primer and a J-beta primer mix were used in a second PCR of roughly 7 to 11 cycles. A single record per CDR3 protein comes from TCRdb applying MiXCR to the 5' RACE reads. The sample has hundreds of thousands of distinct CDR3 sequences, around 45% seen once; the top ten hold about 32%. The sequenced material came from blood. These receptor sequences come from a woman between 55 and 75 years old in good health.

About this clonotype itself: Sequence at one end of the junction differs from germline and may be a read error. This chain uses TRBV4-1 with TRBJ2-7; no clear D gene. The end of the DNA aligns better with TRBJ2-5, so the J call may be wrong. The germline V gene has CDR1 MGHRA and CDR2 YSYEKL. The CDR3 has 18 amino acids. CDR3 nucleotides: TGCGCCGGCAGCCAAGCTGGCTATCGCGTACGCGGAAAAGAGACCCAGTACTTC. Its protein is CAGSQAGYRVRGKETQYF.

This clonotype came up a few times. This chain joins TRBV7-9 and TRBJ2-7; possibly TRBD1 for D (5 bases). Deletions cut 5 bases from V and 7 bases from J, with 18 bases between. Germline CDR1 reads SEHNR; CDR2 reads FQNEAQ (reference sequence). The CDR3 consists of 14 residues. CDR3 in amino acids: CASSLQGASGEQYF. CDR3 nucleotide sequence: TGTGCCAGCAGCCTTCAGGGCGCTTCAGGGGAGCAGTACTTC.

This clonotype was found a few times. The chain uses TRBV20-1 and TRBJ2-1; no clear D. Germline V CDR1 and CDR2: DFQATT, SNEGSKA (reference sequence). V was clipped by 1 base and J by 2 bases, with 9 bases between them. The CDR3 consists of 14 residues. CDR3 sequence reads: CSARGGGTYNEQFF. The CDR3 nucleotides read TGCAGTGCTAGAGGCGGTGGGACCTACAATGAGCAGTTCTTC.

The chain uses TRBV18 and TRBJ2-5; D is unresolved. The germline V and J ends were trimmed by 3 bases and 5 bases, with 13 bases remaining between them. The CDR3 is 14 residues long. Germline V CDR1 and CDR2: KGHSH, LQKENI. This CDR3 reads CASSPLTLGETQYF. CDR3 DNA: TGTGCCAGCTCACCTTTGACACTCGGGGAGACCCAGTACTTC. Full variable domain (missing parts from reference TRBV18 and TRBJ2-5): NAGVMQNPRHLVRRRGQEARLRCSPMKGHSHVYWYRQLPEEGLKFMVYLQKENIIDESGMPKERFSAEFPKEGPSILRIQQVVRGDSAAYFCASSPLTLGETQYFGPGTRLLVL.

The chain recombines TRBV3-1 with TRBJ2-3; TRBD2 might be the D (5 bases). CDR1 is LGHDT, CDR2 YNNKEL, per germline (reference sequence). The ends were cut back, 3 bases at V and 5 bases at J, with 18 bases in the middle. The CDR3 runs 16 residues. The CDR3 loop is CASSQRASLSGDTQYF. The CDR3 region has the DNA TGTGCCAGCAGCCAGCGAGCTTCCTTGAGCGGAGATACGCAGTATTTT.

This chain connects TRBV27 to TRBJ1-6; D remains ambiguous. The germline V and J ends were trimmed by 4 bases and 9 bases, with 19 bases remaining between them. Looked up from germline, CDR1 is MNHEY and CDR2 is SMNVEV (reference sequence). The CDR3 has 16 residues. The CDR3 region has the DNA TGTGCCAGCAGTTCCGACCTAACTCTCCTGGGTTCACCCCTCCACTTT. This encodes CASSSDLTLLGSPLHF.

The V and J genes are TRBV20-1 and TRBJ2-3; D assignment may be TRBD1 or TRBD2 (6 bases each). Germline V gene sequence: CDR1 DFQATT, CDR2 SNEGSKA (reference sequence). This CDR3 spans 17 amino acids. Trimming stripped 5 bases from V and 0 bases from J, with 21 bases between. The DNA for the CDR3 is TGCAGTGCTGAGGAGGGGGTGTCACCTTCTAGCACAGATACGCAGTATTTT. Its protein product is CSAEEGVSPSSTDTQYF.

This chain joins TRBV20-1 and TRBJ1-5; D remains ambiguous. With 5 bases removed from V and 7 bases from J, the gap between germline ends came to 21 bases. Germline V gives CDR1 DFQATT, CDR2 SNEGSKA (reference sequence). This CDR3 region has 15 residues. This CDR3 reads CSAVETGKLKQPQHF. CDR3 DNA: TGCAGTGCTGTCGAAACCGGGAAATTAAAGCAGCCCCAGCATTTT.

In DNA form, the CDR3 reads TGTGCCACCAGTGATCCTGGACAGGGGAACGAAAAACTGTTTTTT. Its translation: CATSDPGQGNEKLFF. The J gene is TRBJ1-4, the V gene TRBV24-1, with 9 bases that match TRBD1. The V and J ends lost 3 bases and 8 bases, in that order; junction bases with no gene match: 6. The CDR3 spans 15 residues. CDR1 KGHDR and CDR2 SFDVKD come from the germline V gene.

This clonotype has only a few counts. The chain is built from TRBV10-3 and TRBJ2-7; maybe TRBD2 (5 bases). V lost 7 bases to trimming and J lost 3 bases, with 13 bases between them. CDR3 length: 13 amino acids. Per the germline V gene, CDR1 is ENHRY and CDR2 is SYGVKD. In nucleotides, the CDR3 is TGTGCCATCACCCATACTAGGAACTACGAGCAGTACTTC. It codes for CAITHTRNYEQYF.

This chain joins TRBV20-1 and TRBJ2-3; TRBD2 aligns across 9 bases. Trimming at V came to 1 base and at J to 6 bases, leaving 5 bases not matched to a gene. The CDR3 runs to 14 residues. CDR1 and CDR2 from the germline V gene are DFQATT and SNEGSKA (reference sequence). CDR3 in amino acids: CSARGVAGVDTQYF. The CDR3 DNA reads TGCAGTGCTAGAGGAGTAGCGGGAGTTGATACGCAGTATTTT.

This clonotype has just a few counts. The chain uses TRBV20-1 and TRBJ2-3; TRBD2 matches 9 bases. This CDR3 has 13 residues. The germline gives CDR1 DFQATT, CDR2 SNEGSKA (reference sequence). Germline trimming cut 6 bases from V and 5 bases from J; bases unmatched to any gene: 6. The CDR3 reads CSAEREVGDTQYF. CDR3 nucleotide sequence: TGCAGTGCCGAGCGGGAGGTTGGAGATACGCAGTATTTT.

This clonotype was recorded at least ten times. The chain employs TRBV4-1 and TRBJ1-2; D perhaps matches TRBD1 (5 bases). V was trimmed by 3 bases and J by 4 bases, leaving 12 bases between them. Germline CDR1 is MGHRA and CDR2 is YSYEKL. CDR3 length: 14 residues. The DNA for the CDR3 is TGCGCCAGCAGCCAGGGGCAGCCTGGCTATGGCTACACCTTC. Its protein product is CASSQGQPGYGYTF.

The sample holds a few counts of this clonotype. The chain has TRBV7-2 and TRBJ1-5; possible D gene TRBD1, 5 bases. Deletions cut 3 bases from V and 6 bases from J, with 12 bases between. Per germline, CDR1 SGHTA and CDR2 FQGNSA. This CDR3 contains 14 residues. The CDR3 sequence: CASSFRDGVQPQHF. Here the CDR3 DNA reads TGTGCCAGCAGCTTCAGGGACGGAGTTCAGCCCCAGCATTTT.

The J gene is TRBJ2-4, the V gene TRBV5-1; 8 bases fit TRBD1. The CDR3 spans 13 residues. Germline-derived CDR1 and CDR2 are SGHRS and YFSETQ. The V and J ends lost 3 bases and 9 bases, in that order; junction bases with no gene match: 5. The DNA of the CDR3 is TGCGCCAGCAGCTCTGGACAGGGACTCATTCAGTACTTC. Protein: CASSSGQGLIQYF.

This sequence joins TRBV12-5 and TRBJ2-1; D possibly corresponds to TRBD2 (5 bases). V was clipped by 6 bases and J by 7 bases, with 13 bases between them. The CDR3 extends over 13 amino acids. Germline CDR1 reads LGHNT; CDR2 reads FRNRAP. CDR3 in DNA: TGTGCTAGTGGAGCTAGCCCAGCGAATGAGCAGTTCTTC. Its translation: CASGASPANEQFF.

This clonotype has only a few counts. The gene calls are TRBV5-1 and TRBJ2-3, with TRBD2 identical over 10 bases. Germline values: CDR1 SGHRS, CDR2 YFSETQ. The CDR3 sequence is 14 residues long. Losses at the gene ends were 4 bases for V and 5 bases for J; bases not matched to a gene: 4. CDR3 protein: CASSEAGGRDTQYF. CDR3 nucleotides: TGCGCCAGCAGCGAAGCGGGAGGGCGAGATACGCAGTATTTT.

The chain has TRBV20-1 and TRBJ2-5, with a tentative D call TRBD1 (5 bases). V shed 5 bases and J shed 4 bases, with 11 bases lying between them. The CDR3 totals 12 residues. Germline CDR1 reads DFQATT; CDR2 reads SNEGSKA (reference sequence). For the CDR3, the DNA is TGCAGTGCTTGCCAGCAGGGAGAGACCCAGTACTTC. Protein: CSACQQGETQYF.

Concerning this clonotype: A much larger clone differs from this one at a single base, so this may be a read error. The rearrangement uses TRBV27 and TRBJ2-1, with 11 bases lining up with TRBD2. Germline lookup yields CDR1 MNHEY and CDR2 SMNVEV (reference sequence). V lost 6 bases and J lost 2; bases outside the gene matches: 9. This CDR3 is built from 17 residues. For the CDR3, the DNA is TGTGCCAGCAGCCCTCTAGCGGGAGGAGGGGCCTACAATGAGCAGTTCTTC. This sequence encodes CASSPLAGGGAYNEQFF.

V gene TRBV20-1 combines with J gene TRBJ1-1; D not resolved. Trimming pared 1 base from V and 0 bases from J, leaving 12 bases between. Germline V gene sequence: CDR1 DFQATT, CDR2 SNEGSKA (reference sequence). The CDR3 is 15 residues long. The CDR3, as DNA: TGCAGTGCTAGAGCACCTGGACGGCTGAACACTGAAGCTTTCTTT. It encodes CSARAPGRLNTEAFF.

This clonotype was counted a few times. The chain is built from TRBV7-2 and TRBJ1-6, with unresolved D. This CDR3 region has 13 residues. The V end was cut by 0 bases, the J end by 8 bases, with 5 bases between. Germline V gene lookup returns CDR1 SGHTA and CDR2 FQGNSA. Written as DNA, the CDR3 is TGTGCCAGCAGCTTAGCCTGGGATTCACCCCTCCACTTT. Translating it yields CASSLAWDSPLHF. The variable domain in full, completed from reference TRBV7-2 and TRBJ1-6, reads GAGVSQSPSNKVTEKGKDVELRCDPISGHTALYWYRQSLGQGLEFLIYFQGNSAPDKSGLPSDRFSAERTGGSVSTLTIQRTQQEDSAVYLCASSLAWDSPLHFGNGTRLTVT.

This clonotype was recorded a few times. The rearrangement links TRBV21-1 to TRBJ2-3; the table names TRBD2, a call not compared with the DNA. TRBV21-1 is classified as a pseudogene. The CDR3 totals 16 residues. CDR3 bases: TGTGCCAGCAACTGTCTAGCGGGAGGACCCACAGATACGCAGTATTTT. Its translation: CASNCLAGGPTDTQYF.

The chain carries TRBV29-1 and TRBJ2-7; 10 bases are shared with TRBD2. The V gene end was trimmed by 4 bases and the J gene end by 7 bases; junction bases not matched to a gene: 13. The CDR3 loop spans 15 amino acids. Germline CDR1 SQVTM, CDR2 ANQGSEA. The CDR3 DNA is TGCAGCGTTGTGCCCCCTAGCGGGAGTCGTGATGAGCAGTACTTC. It yields the protein CSVVPPSGSRDEQYF.